The 25 T cell receptor beta chains below come from one sample, sequenced in a study of PD-1 blockade in classical Hodgkin lymphoma. Each of the patients experienced relapse following autologous stem cell transplantation, and their brentuximab vedotin exposure differed. Profiling relied on immunoSEQ multiplex PCR, and the TCRdb table lists in-frame clones only, not all of them. The sample has 30,000 to 50,000 clones, approximately 80% seen once. The sequencing here drew on peripheral blood mononuclear cells (PBMCs), taken at baseline. The source is a human donor with classical Hodgkin lymphoma.

This clone was recorded only once. The V call is TRBV28, the J call TRBJ2-2; D is perhaps TRBD1 or TRBD2 (5 bases each). Germline V gene sequence: CDR1 MDHEN, CDR2 SYDVKM. V dropped 6 bases and J dropped 4 bases, with 12 bases sitting between them. The CDR3 is made up of 14 amino acids. CDR3 residues: CASSPIGGTGELFF. The CDR3 nucleotides are TGTGCCAGCAGCCCCATTGGGGGCACCGGGGAGCTGTTTTTT.

The gene calls are TRBV7-2 and TRBJ2-1; perhaps TRBD1 as D (5 bases). In germline, CDR1 is SGHTA, CDR2 FQGNSA. The CDR3 consists of 15 residues. Trimming removed 1 base from V and 9 bases from J, with 16 bases in between. As DNA, the CDR3 is TGTGCCAGCAGCTTAGTCCCAGCCCCTAGGGGTGAGCAGTTCTTC. The encoded protein is CASSLVPAPRGEQFF.

There are a few counts of this clone. The V call is TRBV2, the J call TRBJ2-5; either TRBD1 or TRBD2 may fit D (7 bases each). The germline V gene has CDR1 SNHLY and CDR2 FYNNEI. This CDR3 region has 15 residues. With 4 bases removed from V and 5 bases from J, the gap between germline ends came to 17 bases. The CDR3 spells CASSGRYRGGETQYF. CDR3 sequence (DNA): TGTGCCAGCAGTGGGAGATACAGGGGAGGGGAGACCCAGTACTTC.

The chain couples TRBV7-8 to TRBJ2-1, with TRBD2 matching 13 bases. The CDR3 is 17 amino acids. Germline V lookup: CDR1 SGHVS, CDR2 FQNEAQ. J lost 7 bases, V lost 2 bases, and 8 bases had no gene match. CDR3 loop: CASSLMSRTSGRNEQFF. CDR3 DNA: TGTGCCAGCAGCTTAATGAGTAGGACTAGCGGGAGAAATGAGCAGTTCTTC.

This clone was seen a few times. The chain couples TRBV7-9 to TRBJ2-7; maybe TRBD1 (6 bases). The length of the CDR3 is 14 residues. V shed 2 bases and J shed 3 bases, with 11 bases lying between them. Germline V lookup: CDR1 SEHNR, CDR2 FQNEAQ (reference sequence). In nucleotides, the CDR3 is TGTGCCAGCAGCTTAATGGGGGCAGACTACGAGCAGTACTTC. Its protein product is CASSLMGADYEQYF.

This chain uses TRBV15 with TRBJ1-1; the D is unclear. Germline-derived CDR1 and CDR2 are LNHNV and YYDKDF (reference sequence). The V and J ends lost 0 bases and 1 base respectively, with 12 bases between them. The CDR3 is made up of 16 amino acids. CDR3 bases: TGTGCCACCAGCAGAGATGTAGGGCGGGAGAACACTGAAGCTTTCTTT. This sequence encodes CATSRDVGRENTEAFF. Based on the CDR3 plus reference TRBV15 and TRBJ1-1, the full variable domain is DAMVIQNPRYQVTQFGKPVTLSCSQTLNHNVMYWYQQKSSQAPKLLFHYYDKDFNNEADTPDNFQSRRPNTSFCFLDIRSPGLGDTAMYLCATSRDVGRENTEAFFGQGTRLTVV.

This clone was picked up one time. The chain recombines TRBV7-8 with TRBJ2-3, with D unresolved. The CDR3 extends over 12 amino acids. V was trimmed by 8 bases and J by 2 bases, leaving 8 bases between them. In germline, CDR1 is SGHVS, CDR2 FQNEAQ. CDR3 DNA: TGTGCCAGCTCTCGAGACACAGATACGCAGTATTTT. This codes for CASSRDTDTQYF.

The chain is built from TRBV6-5 and TRBJ1-1; D may be TRBD1 (5 bases). Per germline, CDR1 MNHEY and CDR2 SVGAGI. The CDR3 runs to 15 residues. V was cut by 0 bases and J by 4 bases, with 12 bases left in between. The CDR3 DNA sequence: TGTGCCAGCAGTTACTCTAGGGGATTGGGCACTGAAGCTTTCTTT. This gives the protein CASSYSRGLGTEAFF.

This clone was detected a few times. The chain links TRBV6-1 to TRBJ2-1; 15 bases line up with TRBD2. CDR3 length equals 18 residues. The germline CDR1 and CDR2 sequences are MNHNS and SASEGT. V was clipped by 0 bases and J by 7 bases; unmatched bases: 7. CDR3 sequence reads: CASSEAPPGLAGGNEQFF. DNA for the CDR3: TGTGCCAGCAGTGAAGCTCCCCCGGGACTAGCGGGAGGAAATGAGCAGTTCTTC.

The sample holds one count of this clone. The V call is TRBV6-5, the J call TRBJ2-2, with 7 bases matching TRBD2. Unmatched junction bases numbered 4, after V lost 6 bases and J lost 3 bases. This CDR3 is 14 amino acids long. Germline V gene data show CDR1 as MNHEY and CDR2 as SVGAGI. CDR3 sequence reads: CASRGGDYTGELFF. The CDR3, as DNA: TGTGCCAGCAGGGGGGGGGACTACACCGGGGAGCTGTTTTTT.

This CDR3 is CASSKKTGNLGLATRFEGEQFF. The CDR3 DNA follows: TGTGCCAGCAGCAAGAAGACAGGGAATTTGGGACTAGCCACACGATTCGAGGGTGAGCAGTTCTTC. The chain carries TRBV21-1 and TRBJ2-1; the table's TRBD2 call for D was not verified on the DNA. TRBV21-1 is shown as a pseudogene. This CDR3 region has 22 residues.

V gene TRBV11-3 combines with J gene TRBJ2-1, with 8 nucleotides matching TRBD2. Trimming at V came to 6 bases and at J to 12 bases, leaving 25 bases not matched to a gene. CDR3 length: 18 amino acids. Per the germline V gene, CDR1 is SGHNT and CDR2 is YENEEA. The CDR3 sequence: CASRRRRTGRADWGVQFF. In DNA, the CDR3 is TGTGCCAGCAGACGTAGGCGGACCGGGAGGGCCGACTGGGGGGTGCAGTTCTTC.

V usage is TRBV6-5 and J usage is TRBJ1-1, with D maybe TRBD1 (6 bases). The CDR3 is 15 amino acids. Trimming removed 2 bases from V and 3 bases from J, with 13 bases in between. Per germline, CDR1 MNHEY and CDR2 SVGAGI. Written as DNA, the CDR3 is TGTGCCAGCAGTTACACCACAGGGTTTGACACTGAAGCTTTCTTT. This gives the protein CASSYTTGFDTEAFF.

The chain recombines TRBV13 with TRBJ2-3; no reliable D call. There are 16 residues in the CDR3. Trimming shortened V by 1 base and J by 3 bases, and 14 bases separated the two germline ends. CDR1 and CDR2 from the germline V gene are PRHDT and FYEKMQ (reference sequence). The CDR3 nucleotides are TGTGCCAGCAGCTTAGAGGCTAGGGTACGAACAGATACGCAGTATTTT. Amino acids: CASSLEARVRTDTQYF.

This clone was observed a few times. The chain is built from TRBV7-9 and TRBJ1-2; 7 bases line up with TRBD1. V lost 5 bases to trimming and J lost 4 bases; unmatched junction nucleotides: 10. CDR1 is SEHNR, CDR2 FQNEAQ, per germline (reference sequence). This CDR3 is built from 15 residues. The CDR3 sequence is CASSQRQGGSYGYTF. CDR3 coding DNA: TGTGCCAGCAGCCAAAGACAGGGTGGGAGCTATGGCTACACCTTC.

This chain joins TRBV27 and TRBJ2-1; 7 bases match TRBD1. There are 15 residues in the CDR3. V lost 0 bases to trimming and J lost 4 bases; unmatched junction nucleotides: 3. Germline V lookup: CDR1 MNHEY, CDR2 SMNVEV (reference sequence). DNA for the CDR3: TGTGCCAGCAGTTTATCCCTGGACAGGTACAATGAGCAGTTCTTC. Protein: CASSLSLDRYNEQFF.

This chain uses TRBV7-9 with TRBJ2-5; TRBD1 aligns across 9 bases. CDR1 and CDR2 (germline): SEHNR, FQNEAQ (reference sequence). With V trimmed by 0 bases and J by 5 bases, 4 bases remained unmatched. This CDR3 has 15 residues. The CDR3 coding sequence is TGTGCCAGCAGCTTAGCGTTGGACAGGGGTGAGACCCAGTACTTC. This sequence encodes CASSLALDRGETQYF. The full variable domain, in which reference TRBV7-9 and TRBJ2-5 provide the parts outside the CDR3, is DTGVSQNPRHKITKRGQNVTFRCDPISEHNRLYWYRQTLGQGPEFLTYFQNEAQLEKSRLLSDRFSAERPKGSFSTLEIQRTEQGDSAMYLCASSLALDRGETQYFGPGTRLLVL.

CDR3 nucleotide sequence: TGTGCCAGCAGTGAGCGGTTTAACACAGATACGCAGTATTTT. Translating gives CASSERFNTDTQYF. The V call is TRBV5-4, the J call TRBJ2-3, with a tentative D call TRBD2 (5 bases). V was cut by 5 bases and J by 2 bases, with 12 bases left in between. The CDR3 consists of 14 residues. Germline V gene lookup returns CDR1 SGHNT and CDR2 YYREEE (reference sequence).

The chain has TRBV28 and TRBJ2-5, with 12 bases matching TRBD1. From germline, CDR1 is MDHEN and CDR2 SYDVKM. This CDR3 has 15 amino acids. The junction had 15 bases not matched to a gene; V was cut back by 8 bases and J by 11 bases. The CDR3 reads CASSSRDRGPLEQYF. CDR3 coding DNA: TGTGCCAGCTCCAGCCGGGACAGGGGGCCTTTGGAGCAGTACTTC.

About this clone itself: This same CDR3 is encoded by further DNA sequences in the sample. The V call is TRBV18, the J call TRBJ1-5; no firm D call. The CDR3 is 12 residues long. Trimming cost V 3 bases and J 4 bases, with 4 bases left between them. Germline CDR1 and CDR2: KGHSH and LQKENI. The CDR3 reads CASSPGNQPQHF. The CDR3 region has the DNA TGTGCCAGCTCACCCGGAAATCAGCCCCAGCATTTT.

V usage is TRBV4-1 and J usage is TRBJ2-1; D gene uncertain. Germline CDR1 is MGHRA and CDR2 is YSYEKL. This CDR3 is 14 amino acids long. V shed 2 bases and J shed 6 bases, with 11 bases lying between them. CDR3: CASSQPKHSNEQFF. For the CDR3, the DNA is TGCGCCAGCAGCCAACCCAAGCACTCCAATGAGCAGTTCTTC.

J is TRBJ1-1 and V is TRBV19; D is undetermined. The CDR3 is made up of 11 amino acids. CDR1 and CDR2 (germline): LNHDA, SQIVND (reference sequence). V shed 6 bases and J shed 9 bases, with 11 bases lying between them. CDR3 in DNA: TGTGCCAGTAGGTTTTTCGGGAAAGCTTTCTTT. Its translation is CASRFFGKAFF.

The rearrangement links TRBV28 to TRBJ2-3, with 7 positions matching TRBD2. Germline loops: CDR1 MDHEN, CDR2 SYDVKM. Trimming cost V 4 bases and J 4 bases; bases outside gene matches: 14. The CDR3 covers 17 residues. The CDR3 sequence: CASSSPGGAGAADTQYF. CDR3 nucleotides: TGTGCCAGCAGTTCCCCTGGTGGCGCGGGAGCTGCAGATACGCAGTATTTT.

This clone showed up just a few times. This chain links TRBV5-8 with TRBJ2-4; 13 positions match TRBD2. The ends lost 4 bases at V and 7 bases at J; junction bases unmatched: 5. CDR1 and CDR2 from the germline V gene are SGHTS and YDEGEE. CDR3 size: 15 residues. The CDR3 is CASSPGLAGDNIQYF. DNA of the CDR3: TGTGCCAGCAGCCCTGGACTAGCGGGAGACAACATTCAGTACTTC.

The V call is TRBV14, the J call TRBJ1-3, with D perhaps TRBD1 (5 bases). This CDR3 contains 15 residues. Germline V CDR1 and CDR2: SGHDN, FVKESK. V lost 5 bases and J 1 base, leaving 12 bases between the germline ends. The CDR3 region has the DNA TGTGCCAGCAGCTTCGGGGGGGGTTCTGGAAACACCATATATTTT. Translation gives CASSFGGGSGNTIYF.